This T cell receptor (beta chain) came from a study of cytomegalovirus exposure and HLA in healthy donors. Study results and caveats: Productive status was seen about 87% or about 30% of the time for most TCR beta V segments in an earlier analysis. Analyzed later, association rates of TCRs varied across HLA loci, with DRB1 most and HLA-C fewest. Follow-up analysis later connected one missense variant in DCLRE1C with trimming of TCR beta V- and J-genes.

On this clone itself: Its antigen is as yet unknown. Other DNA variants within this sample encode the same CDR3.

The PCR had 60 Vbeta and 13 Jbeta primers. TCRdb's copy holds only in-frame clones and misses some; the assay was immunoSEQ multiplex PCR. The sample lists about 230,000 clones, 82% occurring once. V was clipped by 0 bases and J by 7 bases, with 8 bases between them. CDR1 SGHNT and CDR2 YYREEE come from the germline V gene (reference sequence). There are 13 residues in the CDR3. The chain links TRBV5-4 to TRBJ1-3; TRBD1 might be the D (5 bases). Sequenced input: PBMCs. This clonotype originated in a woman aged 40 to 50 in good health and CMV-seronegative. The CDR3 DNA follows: TGTGCCAGCAGCTTGGCCCAGGGCAACACCATATATTTT. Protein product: CASSLAQGNTIYF.